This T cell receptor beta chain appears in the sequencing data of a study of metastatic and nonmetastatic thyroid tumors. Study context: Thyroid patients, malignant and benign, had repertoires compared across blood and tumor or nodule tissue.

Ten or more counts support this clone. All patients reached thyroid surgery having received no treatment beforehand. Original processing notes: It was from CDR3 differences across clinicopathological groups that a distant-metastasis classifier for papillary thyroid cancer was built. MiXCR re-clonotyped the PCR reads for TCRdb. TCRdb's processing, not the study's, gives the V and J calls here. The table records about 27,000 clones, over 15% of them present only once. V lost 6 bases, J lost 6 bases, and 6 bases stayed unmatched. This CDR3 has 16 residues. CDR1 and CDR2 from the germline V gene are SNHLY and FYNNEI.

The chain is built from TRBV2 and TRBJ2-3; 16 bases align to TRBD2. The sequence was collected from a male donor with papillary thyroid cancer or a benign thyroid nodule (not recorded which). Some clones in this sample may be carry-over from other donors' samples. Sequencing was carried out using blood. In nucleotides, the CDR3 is TGTGCCAGCAGCCCGGGACTAGCGGGAGGGAGTGATACGCAGTATTTT. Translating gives CASSPGLAGGSDTQYF.